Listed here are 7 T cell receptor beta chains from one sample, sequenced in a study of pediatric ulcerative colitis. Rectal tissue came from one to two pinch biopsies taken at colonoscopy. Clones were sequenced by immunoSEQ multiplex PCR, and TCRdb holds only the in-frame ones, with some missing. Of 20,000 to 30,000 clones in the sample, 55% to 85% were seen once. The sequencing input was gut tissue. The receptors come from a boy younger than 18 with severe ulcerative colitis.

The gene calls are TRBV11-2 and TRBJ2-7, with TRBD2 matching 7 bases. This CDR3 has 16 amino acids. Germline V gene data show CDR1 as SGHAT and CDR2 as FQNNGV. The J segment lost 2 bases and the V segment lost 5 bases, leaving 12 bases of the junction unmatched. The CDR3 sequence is CASSPRAGVFTYEQYF. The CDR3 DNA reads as TGTGCCAGCAGCCCGCGCGCGGGAGTATTTACCTACGAGCAGTACTTC.

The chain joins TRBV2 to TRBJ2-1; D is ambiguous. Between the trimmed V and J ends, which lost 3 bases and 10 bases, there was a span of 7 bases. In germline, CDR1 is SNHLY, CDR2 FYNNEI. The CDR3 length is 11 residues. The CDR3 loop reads CASSEEREQFF. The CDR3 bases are TGTGCCAGCAGTGAGGAGAGGGAGCAGTTCTTC.

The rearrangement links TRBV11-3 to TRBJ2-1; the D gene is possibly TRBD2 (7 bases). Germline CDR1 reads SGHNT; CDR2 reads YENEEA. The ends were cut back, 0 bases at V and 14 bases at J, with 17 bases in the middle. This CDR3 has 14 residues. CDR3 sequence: CASSLDGEGGSKFF. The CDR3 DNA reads TGTGCCAGCAGCTTAGACGGGGAGGGGGGAAGCAAGTTCTTC.

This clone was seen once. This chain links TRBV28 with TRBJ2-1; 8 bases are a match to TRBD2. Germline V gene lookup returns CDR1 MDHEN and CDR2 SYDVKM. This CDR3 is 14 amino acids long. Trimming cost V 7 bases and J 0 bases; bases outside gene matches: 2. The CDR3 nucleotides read TGTGCCAGCACTCTAGCGGGCTCCTACAATGAGCAGTTCTTC. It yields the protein CASTLAGSYNEQFF.

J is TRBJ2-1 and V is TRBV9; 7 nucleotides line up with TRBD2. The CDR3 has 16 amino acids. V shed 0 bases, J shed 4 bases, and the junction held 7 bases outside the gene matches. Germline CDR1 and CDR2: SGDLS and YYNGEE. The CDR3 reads CASSVALTGGYNEQFF. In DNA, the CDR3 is TGTGCCAGCAGCGTAGCTCTGACGGGAGGTTACAATGAGCAGTTCTTC.

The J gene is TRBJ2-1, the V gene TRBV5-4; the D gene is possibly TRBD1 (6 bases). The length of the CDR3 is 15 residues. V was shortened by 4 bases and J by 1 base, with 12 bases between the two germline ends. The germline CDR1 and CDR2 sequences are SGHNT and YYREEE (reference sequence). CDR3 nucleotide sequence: TGTGCCAGCAGCCTGGGACACGGATCCTACAATGAGCAGTTCTTC. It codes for CASSLGHGSYNEQFF.

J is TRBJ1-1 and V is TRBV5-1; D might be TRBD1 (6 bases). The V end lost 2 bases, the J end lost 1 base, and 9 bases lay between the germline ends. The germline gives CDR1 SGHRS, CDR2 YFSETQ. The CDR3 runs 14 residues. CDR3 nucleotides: TGCGCCAGCAGCTTTACGGGACAGAACACTGAAGCTTTCTTT. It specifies CASSFTGQNTEAFF.